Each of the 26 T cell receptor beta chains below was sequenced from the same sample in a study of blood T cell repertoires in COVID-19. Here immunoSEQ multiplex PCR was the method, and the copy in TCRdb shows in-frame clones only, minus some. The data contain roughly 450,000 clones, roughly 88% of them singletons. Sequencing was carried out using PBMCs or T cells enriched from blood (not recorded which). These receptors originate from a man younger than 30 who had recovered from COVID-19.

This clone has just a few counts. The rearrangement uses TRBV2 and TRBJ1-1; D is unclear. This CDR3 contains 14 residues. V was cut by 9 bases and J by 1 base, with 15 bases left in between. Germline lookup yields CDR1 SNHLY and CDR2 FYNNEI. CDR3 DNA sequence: TGTGCCAGAGGATCGGGGATCCGGAACACTGAAGCTTTCTTT. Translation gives CARGSGIRNTEAFF.

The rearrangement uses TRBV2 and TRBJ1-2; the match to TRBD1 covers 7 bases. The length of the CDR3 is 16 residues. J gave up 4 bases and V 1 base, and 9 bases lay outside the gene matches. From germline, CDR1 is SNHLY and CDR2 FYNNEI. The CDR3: CASSEDRGTVSYGYTF. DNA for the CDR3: TGTGCCAGCAGTGAAGATCGTGGGACAGTTAGCTATGGCTACACCTTC.

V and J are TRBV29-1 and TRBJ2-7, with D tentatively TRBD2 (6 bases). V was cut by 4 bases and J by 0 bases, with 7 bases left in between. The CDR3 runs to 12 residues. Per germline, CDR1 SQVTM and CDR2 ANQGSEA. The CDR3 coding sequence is TGCAGCGTTGTGCGGGGCTCCTACGAGCAGTACTTC. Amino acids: CSVVRGSYEQYF.

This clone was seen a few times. The CDR3 DNA follows: TGTGCTAGTGGTTTGCCCCCGGTTCATAGCGATTCACCCCTCCACTTT. The encoded protein is CASGLPPVHSDSPLHF. The genes are TRBV12-5 and TRBJ1-6; D gene uncertain. The CDR3 is 16 residues long. Trimming cost V 2 bases and J 8 bases, with 16 bases left between them. CDR1 and CDR2 (germline): LGHNT, FRNRAP.

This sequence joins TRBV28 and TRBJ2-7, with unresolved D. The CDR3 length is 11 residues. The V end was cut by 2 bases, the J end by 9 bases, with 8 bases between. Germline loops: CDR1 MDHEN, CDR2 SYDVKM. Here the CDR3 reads CASSLSLGQYF. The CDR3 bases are TGTGCCAGCAGTTTAAGCCTCGGGCAGTACTTC.

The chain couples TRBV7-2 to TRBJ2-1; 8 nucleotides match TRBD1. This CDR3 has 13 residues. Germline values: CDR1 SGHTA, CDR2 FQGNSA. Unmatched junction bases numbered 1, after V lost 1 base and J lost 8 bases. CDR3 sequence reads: CASSLGRGHEQFF. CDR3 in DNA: TGTGCCAGCAGCTTAGGCAGGGGGCATGAGCAGTTCTTC.

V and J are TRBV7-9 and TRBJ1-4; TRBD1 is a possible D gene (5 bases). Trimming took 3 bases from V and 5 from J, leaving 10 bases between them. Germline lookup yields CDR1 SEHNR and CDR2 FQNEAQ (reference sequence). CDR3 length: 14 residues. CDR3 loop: CASSFRAENEKLFF. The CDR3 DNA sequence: TGTGCCAGCAGCTTCAGGGCGGAGAATGAAAAACTGTTTTTT.

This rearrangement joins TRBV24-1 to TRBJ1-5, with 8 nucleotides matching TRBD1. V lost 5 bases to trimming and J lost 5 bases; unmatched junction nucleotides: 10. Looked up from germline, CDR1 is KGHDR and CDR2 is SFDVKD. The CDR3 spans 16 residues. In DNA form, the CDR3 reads TGTGCCACCAGTGCCAGAACCGGGACAGGTTATCAGCCCCAGCATTTT. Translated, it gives CATSARTGTGYQPQHF.

CDR3 nucleotide sequence: TGTGCCTGGAGTGCAGGGCCCGGTCAGCCCCAGCATTTT. Translation gives CAWSAGPGQPQHF. The chain employs TRBV30 and TRBJ1-5, with D possibly TRBD1 on 5 matching bases. V was pared by 1 base and J by 6 bases, with 10 bases between. Germline V gives CDR1 GTSNPN, CDR2 SVGIG (reference sequence). The CDR3 is made up of 13 amino acids.

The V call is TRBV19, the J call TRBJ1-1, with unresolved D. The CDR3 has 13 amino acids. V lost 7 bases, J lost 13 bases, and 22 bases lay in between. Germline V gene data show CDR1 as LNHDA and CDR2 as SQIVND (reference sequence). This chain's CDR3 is CASIPGSSTEGFF. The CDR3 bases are TGTGCCAGTATCCCGGGTAGCTCTACGGAGGGTTTCTTT.

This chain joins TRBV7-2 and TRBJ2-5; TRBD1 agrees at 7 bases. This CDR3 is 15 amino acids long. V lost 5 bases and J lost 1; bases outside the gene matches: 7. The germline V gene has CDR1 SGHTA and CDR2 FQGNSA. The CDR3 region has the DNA TGTGCCAGCAGCGTATCCGCAGGGGGCCAAGAGACCCAGTACTTC. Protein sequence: CASSVSAGGQETQYF. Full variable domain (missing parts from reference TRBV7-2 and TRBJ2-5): GAGVSQSPSNKVTEKGKDVELRCDPISGHTALYWYRQSLGQGLEFLIYFQGNSAPDKSGLPSDRFSAERTGGSVSTLTIQRTQQEDSAVYLCASSVSAGGQETQYFGPGTRLLVL.

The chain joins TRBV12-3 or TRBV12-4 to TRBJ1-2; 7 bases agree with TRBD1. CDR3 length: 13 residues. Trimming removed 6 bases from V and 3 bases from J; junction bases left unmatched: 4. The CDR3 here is CASSRDRDYGYTF. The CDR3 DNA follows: TGTGCCAGCAGCCGTGACAGGGACTATGGCTACACCTTC.

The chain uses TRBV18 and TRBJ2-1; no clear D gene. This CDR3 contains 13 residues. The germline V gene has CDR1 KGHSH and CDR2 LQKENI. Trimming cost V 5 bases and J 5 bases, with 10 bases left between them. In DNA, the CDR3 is TGTGCCAGCTCATGGTCGGCGGACAATGAGCAGTTCTTC. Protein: CASSWSADNEQFF.

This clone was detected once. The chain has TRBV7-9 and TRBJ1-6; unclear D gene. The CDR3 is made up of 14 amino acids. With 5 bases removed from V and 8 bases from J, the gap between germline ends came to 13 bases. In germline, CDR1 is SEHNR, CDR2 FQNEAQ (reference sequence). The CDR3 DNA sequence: TGTGCCAGCAGCGTTCAAGCTCGGGATTCACCCCTCCACTTT. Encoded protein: CASSVQARDSPLHF.

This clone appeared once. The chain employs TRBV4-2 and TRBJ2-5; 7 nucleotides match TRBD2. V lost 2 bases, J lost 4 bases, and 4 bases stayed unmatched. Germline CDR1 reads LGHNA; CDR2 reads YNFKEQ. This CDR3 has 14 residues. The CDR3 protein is CASSQSPGGETQYF. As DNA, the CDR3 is TGTGCCAGCAGCCAAAGTCCGGGGGGAGAGACCCAGTACTTC.

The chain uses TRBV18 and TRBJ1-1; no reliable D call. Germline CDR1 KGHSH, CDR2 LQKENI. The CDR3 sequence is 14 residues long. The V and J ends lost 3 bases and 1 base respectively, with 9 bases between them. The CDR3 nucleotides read TGTGCCAGCTCACCCCTAGAGGCGAACACTGAAGCTTTCTTT. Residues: CASSPLEANTEAFF.

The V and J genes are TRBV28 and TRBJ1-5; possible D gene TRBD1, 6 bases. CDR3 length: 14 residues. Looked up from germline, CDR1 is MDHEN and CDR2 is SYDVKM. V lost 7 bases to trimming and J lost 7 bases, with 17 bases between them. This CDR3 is CASTPGGARQPQHF. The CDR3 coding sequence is TGTGCCAGCACCCCGGGGGGGGCGCGGCAGCCCCAGCATTTT. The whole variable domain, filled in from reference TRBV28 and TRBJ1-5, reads DVKVTQSSRYLVKRTGEKVFLECVQDMDHENMFWYRQDPGLGLRLIYFSYDVKMKEKGDIPEGYSVSREKKERFSLILESASTNQTSMYLCASTPGGARQPQHFGDGTRLSIL.

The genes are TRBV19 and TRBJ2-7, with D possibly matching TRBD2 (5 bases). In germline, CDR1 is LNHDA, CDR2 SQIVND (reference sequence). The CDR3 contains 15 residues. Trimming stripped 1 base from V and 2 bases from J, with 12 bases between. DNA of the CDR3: TGTGCCAGTAGTATAGCTAGCTTCCCGGCCTACGAGCAGTACTTC. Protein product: CASSIASFPAYEQYF. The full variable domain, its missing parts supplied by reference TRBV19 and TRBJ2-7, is DGGITQSPKYLFRKEGQNVTLSCEQNLNHDAMYWYRQDPGQGLRLIYYSQIVNDFQKGDIAEGYSVSREKKESFPLTVTSAQKNPTAFYLCASSIASFPAYEQYFGPGTRLTVT.

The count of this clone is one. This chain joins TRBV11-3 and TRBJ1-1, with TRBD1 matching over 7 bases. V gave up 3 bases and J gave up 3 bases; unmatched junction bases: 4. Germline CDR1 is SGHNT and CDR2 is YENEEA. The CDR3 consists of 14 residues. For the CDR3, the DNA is TGTGCCAGCAGCTTGGACAGGACACACACTGAAGCTTTCTTT. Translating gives CASSLDRTHTEAFF.

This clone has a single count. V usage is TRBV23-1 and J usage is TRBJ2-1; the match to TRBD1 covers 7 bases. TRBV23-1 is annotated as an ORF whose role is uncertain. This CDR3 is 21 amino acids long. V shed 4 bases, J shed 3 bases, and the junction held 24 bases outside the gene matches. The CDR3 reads CASSPNNSHYRGGRDYNEQFF. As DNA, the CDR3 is TGCGCCAGCAGTCCGAACAACTCCCATTACAGGGGTGGAAGGGACTACAATGAGCAGTTCTTC.

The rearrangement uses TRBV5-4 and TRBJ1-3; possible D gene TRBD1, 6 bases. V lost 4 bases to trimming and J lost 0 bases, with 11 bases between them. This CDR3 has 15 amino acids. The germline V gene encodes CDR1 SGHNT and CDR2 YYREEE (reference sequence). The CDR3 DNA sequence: TGTGCCAGCAGCAAAACAGGGCCCTCTGGAAACACCATATATTTT. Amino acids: CASSKTGPSGNTIYF.

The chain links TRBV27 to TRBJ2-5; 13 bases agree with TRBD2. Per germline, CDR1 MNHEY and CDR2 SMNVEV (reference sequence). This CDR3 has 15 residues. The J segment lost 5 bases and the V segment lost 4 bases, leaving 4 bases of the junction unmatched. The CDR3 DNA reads TGTGCCAGCAGTTCGGGACTAGCGGGATTCGAGACCCAGTACTTC. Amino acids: CASSSGLAGFETQYF.

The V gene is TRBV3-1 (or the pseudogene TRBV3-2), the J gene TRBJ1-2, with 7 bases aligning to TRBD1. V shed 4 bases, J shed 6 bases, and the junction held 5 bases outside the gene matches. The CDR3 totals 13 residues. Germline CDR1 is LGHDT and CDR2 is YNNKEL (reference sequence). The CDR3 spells CASSPTGKHGYTF. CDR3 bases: TGTGCCAGCAGCCCGACAGGGAAGCATGGCTACACCTTC.

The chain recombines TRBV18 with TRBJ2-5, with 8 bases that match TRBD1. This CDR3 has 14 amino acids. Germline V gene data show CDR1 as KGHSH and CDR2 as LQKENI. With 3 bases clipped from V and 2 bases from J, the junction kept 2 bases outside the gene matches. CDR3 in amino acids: CASSPGTGQETQYF. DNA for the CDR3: TGTGCCAGCTCACCTGGGACAGGACAAGAGACCCAGTACTTC.

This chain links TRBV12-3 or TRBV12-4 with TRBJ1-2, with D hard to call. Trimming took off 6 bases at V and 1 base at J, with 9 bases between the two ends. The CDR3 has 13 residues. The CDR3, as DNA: TGTGCCAGCAGGGGCAAGAGTAACTATGGCTACACCTTC. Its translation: CASRGKSNYGYTF.

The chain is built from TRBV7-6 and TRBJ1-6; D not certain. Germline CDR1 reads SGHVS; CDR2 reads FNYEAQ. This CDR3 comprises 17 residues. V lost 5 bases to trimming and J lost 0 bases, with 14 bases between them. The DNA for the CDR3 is TGTGCCAGCAGCGCACTAGGCGGGAGCTCCTATAATTCACCCCTCCACTTT. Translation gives CASSALGGSSYNSPLHF.